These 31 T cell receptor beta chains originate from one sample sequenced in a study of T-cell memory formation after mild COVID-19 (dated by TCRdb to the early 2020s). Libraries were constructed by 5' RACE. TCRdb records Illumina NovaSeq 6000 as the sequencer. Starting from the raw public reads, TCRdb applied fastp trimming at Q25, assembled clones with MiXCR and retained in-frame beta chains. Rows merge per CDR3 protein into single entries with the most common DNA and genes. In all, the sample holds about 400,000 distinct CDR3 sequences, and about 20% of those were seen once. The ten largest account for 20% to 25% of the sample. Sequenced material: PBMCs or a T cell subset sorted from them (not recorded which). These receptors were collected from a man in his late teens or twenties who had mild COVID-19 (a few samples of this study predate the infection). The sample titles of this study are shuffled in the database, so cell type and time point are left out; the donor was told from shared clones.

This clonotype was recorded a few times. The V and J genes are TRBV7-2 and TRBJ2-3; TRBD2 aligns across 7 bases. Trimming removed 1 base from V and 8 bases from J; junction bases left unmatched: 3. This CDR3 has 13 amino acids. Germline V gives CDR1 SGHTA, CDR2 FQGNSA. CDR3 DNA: TGTGCCAGCAGCTTAGTAGGGGAGGGTACGCAGTATTTT. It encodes CASSLVGEGTQYF.

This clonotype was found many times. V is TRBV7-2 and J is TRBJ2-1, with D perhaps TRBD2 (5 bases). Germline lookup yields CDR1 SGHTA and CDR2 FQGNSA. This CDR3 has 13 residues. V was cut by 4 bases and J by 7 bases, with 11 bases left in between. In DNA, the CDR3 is TGTGCCAGCAGCTCCTCTAGCTGGAATGAGCAGTTCTTC. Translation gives CASSSSSWNEQFF.

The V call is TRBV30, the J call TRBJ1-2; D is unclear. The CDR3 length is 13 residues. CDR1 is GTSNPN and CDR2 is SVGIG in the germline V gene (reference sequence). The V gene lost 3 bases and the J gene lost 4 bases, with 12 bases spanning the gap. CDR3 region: CAWRTGWIYGYTF. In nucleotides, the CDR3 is TGTGCCTGGAGAACGGGATGGATCTATGGCTACACCTTC.

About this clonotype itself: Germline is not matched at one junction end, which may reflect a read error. The CDR3 nucleotides read TGTGACAGCAGTTATCAAGAGACCCAGTACTTC. This sequence encodes CDSSYQETQYF. The chain is built from TRBV6-5 and TRBJ2-5; D remains ambiguous. This CDR3 contains 11 residues. Germline CDR1 and CDR2: MNHEY and SVGAGI.

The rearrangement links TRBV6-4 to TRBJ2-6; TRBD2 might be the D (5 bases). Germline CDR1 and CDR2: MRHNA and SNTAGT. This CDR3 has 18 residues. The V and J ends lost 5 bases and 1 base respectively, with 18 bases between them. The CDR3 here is CASSTPPEEGSGANVLTF. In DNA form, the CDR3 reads TGTGCCAGCAGTACCCCCCCCGAAGAGGGATCTGGGGCCAACGTCCTGACTTTC.

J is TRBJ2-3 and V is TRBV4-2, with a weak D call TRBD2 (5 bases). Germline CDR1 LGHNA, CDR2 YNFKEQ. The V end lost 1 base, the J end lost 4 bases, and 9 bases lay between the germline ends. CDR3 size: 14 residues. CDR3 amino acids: CASSQVRRSDTQYF. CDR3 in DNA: TGTGCCAGCAGCCAAGTCAGGAGGTCAGATACGCAGTATTTT.

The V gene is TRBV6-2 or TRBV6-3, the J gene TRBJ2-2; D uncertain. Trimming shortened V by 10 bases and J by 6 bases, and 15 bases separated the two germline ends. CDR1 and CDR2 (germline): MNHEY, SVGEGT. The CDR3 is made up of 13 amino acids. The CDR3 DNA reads TGTGCCATCGCCAATGGTATACCCGGGGAGCTGTTTTTT. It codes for CAIANGIPGELFF.

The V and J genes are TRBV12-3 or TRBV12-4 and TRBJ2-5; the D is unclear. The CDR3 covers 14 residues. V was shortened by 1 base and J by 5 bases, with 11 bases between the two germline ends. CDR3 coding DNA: TGTGCCAGCAGTTTAGGTCAAGAAACGGAGACCCAGTACTTC. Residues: CASSLGQETETQYF.

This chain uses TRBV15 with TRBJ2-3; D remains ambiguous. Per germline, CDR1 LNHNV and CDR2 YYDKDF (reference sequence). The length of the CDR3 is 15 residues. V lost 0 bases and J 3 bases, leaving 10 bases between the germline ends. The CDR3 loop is CATSRDGSPTDTQYF. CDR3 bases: TGTGCCACCAGCAGAGATGGCAGCCCTACAGATACGCAGTATTTT.

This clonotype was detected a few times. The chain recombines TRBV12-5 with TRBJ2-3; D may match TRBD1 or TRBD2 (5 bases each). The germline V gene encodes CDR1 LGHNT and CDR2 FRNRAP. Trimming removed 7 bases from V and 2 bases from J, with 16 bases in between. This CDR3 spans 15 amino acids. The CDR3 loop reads CASDKDGDLTDTQYF. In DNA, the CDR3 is TGTGCTAGTGATAAGGACGGGGACCTCACAGATACGCAGTATTTT. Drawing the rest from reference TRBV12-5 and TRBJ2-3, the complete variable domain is DARVTQTPRHKVTEMGQEVTMRCQPILGHNTVFWYRQTMMQGLELLAYFRNRAPLDDSGMPKDRFSAEMPDATLATLKIQPSEPRDSAVYFCASDKDGDLTDTQYFGPGTRLTVL.

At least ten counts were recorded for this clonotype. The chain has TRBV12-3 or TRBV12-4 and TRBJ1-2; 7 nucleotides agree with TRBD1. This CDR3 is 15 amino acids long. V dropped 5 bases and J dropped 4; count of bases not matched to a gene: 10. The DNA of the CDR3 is TGTGCCAGCAGTCAAACCGGACAGGCAGGCTATGGCTACACCTTC. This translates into CASSQTGQAGYGYTF.

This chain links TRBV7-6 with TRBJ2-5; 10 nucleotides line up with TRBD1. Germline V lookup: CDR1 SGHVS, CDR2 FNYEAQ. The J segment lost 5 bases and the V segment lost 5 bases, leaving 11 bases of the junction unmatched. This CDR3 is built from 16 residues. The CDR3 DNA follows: TGTGCCAGCAGCCGTTCAAGGGACAGGGGAGGGGAGACCCAGTACTTC. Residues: CASSRSRDRGGETQYF.

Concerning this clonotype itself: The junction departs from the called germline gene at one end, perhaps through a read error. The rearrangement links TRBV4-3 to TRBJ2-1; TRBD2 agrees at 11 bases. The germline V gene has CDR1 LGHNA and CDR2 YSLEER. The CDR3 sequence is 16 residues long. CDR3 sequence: CASRQEASGGYGEQFF. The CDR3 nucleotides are TGCGCCAGCAGACAAGAAGCTAGCGGGGGGTATGGTGAGCAGTTCTTC.

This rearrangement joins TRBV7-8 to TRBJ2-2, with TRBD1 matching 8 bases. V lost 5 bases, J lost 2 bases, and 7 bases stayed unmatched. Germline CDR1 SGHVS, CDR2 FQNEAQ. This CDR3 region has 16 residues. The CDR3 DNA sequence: TGTGCCAGCAGCGCAAGACAGGGGCGAAACACCGGGGAGCTGTTTTTT. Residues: CASSARQGRNTGELFF. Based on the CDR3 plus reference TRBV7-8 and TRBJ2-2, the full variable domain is GAGVSQSPRYKVAKRGQDVALRCDPISGHVSLFWYQQALGQGPEFLTYFQNEAQLDKSGLPSDRFFAERPEGSVSTLKIQRTQQEDSAVYLCASSARQGRNTGELFFGEGSRLTVL.

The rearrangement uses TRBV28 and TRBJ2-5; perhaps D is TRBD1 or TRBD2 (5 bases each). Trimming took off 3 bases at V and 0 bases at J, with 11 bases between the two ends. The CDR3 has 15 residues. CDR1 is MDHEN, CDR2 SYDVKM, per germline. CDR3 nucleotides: TGTGCCAGCAGTTTTGGGGGTATCAACCAAGAGACCCAGTACTTC. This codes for CASSFGGINQETQYF.

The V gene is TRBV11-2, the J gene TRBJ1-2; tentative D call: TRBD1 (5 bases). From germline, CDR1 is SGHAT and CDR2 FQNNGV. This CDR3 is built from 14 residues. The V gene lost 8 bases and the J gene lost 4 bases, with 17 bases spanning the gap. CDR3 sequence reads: CASSWDGTLYGYTF. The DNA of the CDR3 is TGTGCCAGCTCCTGGGACGGAACACTCTATGGCTACACCTTC.

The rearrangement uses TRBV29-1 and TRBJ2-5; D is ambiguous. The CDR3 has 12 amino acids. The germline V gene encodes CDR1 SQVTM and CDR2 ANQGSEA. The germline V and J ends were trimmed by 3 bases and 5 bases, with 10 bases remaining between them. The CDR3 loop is CSVEPIEETQYF. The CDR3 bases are TGCAGCGTTGAGCCTATTGAGGAGACCCAGTACTTC.

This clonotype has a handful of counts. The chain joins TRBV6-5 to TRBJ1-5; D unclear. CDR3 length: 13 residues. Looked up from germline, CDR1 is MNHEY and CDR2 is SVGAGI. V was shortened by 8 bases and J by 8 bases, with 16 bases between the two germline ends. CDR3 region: CASAPREKEPQHF. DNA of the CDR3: TGTGCCAGCGCTCCCCGAGAGAAGGAGCCCCAGCATTTT.

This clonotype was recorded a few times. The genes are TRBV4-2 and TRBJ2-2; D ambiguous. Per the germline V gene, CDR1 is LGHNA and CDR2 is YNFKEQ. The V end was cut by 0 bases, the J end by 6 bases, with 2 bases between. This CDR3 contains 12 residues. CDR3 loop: CASSQDSGELFF. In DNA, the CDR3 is TGTGCCAGCAGCCAAGACTCCGGGGAGCTGTTTTTT.

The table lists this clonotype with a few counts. In nucleotides, the CDR3 is TGCAGCGTTGAAGCGAGAGGGATGACAACTGAAGCTTTCTTT. Protein product: CSVEARGMTTEAFF. The gene calls are TRBV29-1 and TRBJ1-1, with D uncertain. Looked up from germline, CDR1 is SQVTM and CDR2 is ANQGSEA. This CDR3 spans 14 amino acids. Deletions cut 1 base from V and 5 bases from J, with 14 bases between.

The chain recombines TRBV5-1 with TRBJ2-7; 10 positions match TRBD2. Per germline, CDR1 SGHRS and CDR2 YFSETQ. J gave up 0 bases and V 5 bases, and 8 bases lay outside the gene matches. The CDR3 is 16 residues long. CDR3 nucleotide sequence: TGCGCCAGCAGTTTCCCCAGCGGGGGGGCCTCCTACGAGCAGTACTTC. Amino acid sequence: CASSFPSGGASYEQYF.

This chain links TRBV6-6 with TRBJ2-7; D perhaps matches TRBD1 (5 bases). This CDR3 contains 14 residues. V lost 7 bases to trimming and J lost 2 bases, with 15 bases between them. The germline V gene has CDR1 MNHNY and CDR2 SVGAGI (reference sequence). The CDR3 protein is CASTLTGSPYEQYF. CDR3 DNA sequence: TGTGCCAGCACATTAACAGGCTCTCCCTACGAGCAGTACTTC.

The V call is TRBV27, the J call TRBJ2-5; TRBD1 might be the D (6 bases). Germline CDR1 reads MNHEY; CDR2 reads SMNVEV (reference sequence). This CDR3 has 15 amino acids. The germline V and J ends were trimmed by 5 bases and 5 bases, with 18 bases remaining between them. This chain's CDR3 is CASSLRTGRVETQYF. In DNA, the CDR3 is TGTGCCAGCAGTCTCCGAACAGGGAGAGTGGAGACCCAGTACTTC.

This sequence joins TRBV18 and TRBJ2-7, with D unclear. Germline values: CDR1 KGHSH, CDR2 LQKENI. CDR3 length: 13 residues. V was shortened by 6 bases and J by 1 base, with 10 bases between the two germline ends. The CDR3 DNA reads TGTGCCAGCTCGATGGAACGGTCCTACGAGCAGTACGTC. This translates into CASSMERSYEQYV.

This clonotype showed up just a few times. The CDR3 loop is CASSVDLVSETQYF. For the CDR3, the DNA is TGTGCCAGCAGCGTAGATCTGGTGTCGGAGACCCAGTACTTC. This chain links TRBV9 with TRBJ2-5; no clear D. The germline gives CDR1 SGDLS, CDR2 YYNGEE. This CDR3 spans 14 amino acids. Trimming cost V 0 bases and J 5 bases, with 11 bases left between them.

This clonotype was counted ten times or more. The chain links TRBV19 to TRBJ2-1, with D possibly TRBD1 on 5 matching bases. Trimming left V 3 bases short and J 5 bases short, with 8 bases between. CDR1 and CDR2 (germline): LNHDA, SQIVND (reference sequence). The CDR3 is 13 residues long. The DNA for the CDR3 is TGTGCCAGTAGTATCAGGGTTAACAATGAGCAGTTCTTC. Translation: CASSIRVNNEQFF.

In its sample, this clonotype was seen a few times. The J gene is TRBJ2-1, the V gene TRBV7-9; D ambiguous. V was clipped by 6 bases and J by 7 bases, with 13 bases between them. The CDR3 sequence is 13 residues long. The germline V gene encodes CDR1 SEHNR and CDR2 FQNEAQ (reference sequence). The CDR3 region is CASRPTGSNEQFF. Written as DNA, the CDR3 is TGTGCCAGCAGACCGACCGGTTCAAATGAGCAGTTCTTC.

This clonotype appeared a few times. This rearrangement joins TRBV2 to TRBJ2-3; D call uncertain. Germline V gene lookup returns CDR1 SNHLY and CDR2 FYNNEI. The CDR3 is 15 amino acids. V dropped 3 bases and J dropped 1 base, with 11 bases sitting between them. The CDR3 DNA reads TGTGCCAGCAGTGAGGTCGTCGCCGGCACAGATACGCAGTATTTT. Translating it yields CASSEVVAGTDTQYF.

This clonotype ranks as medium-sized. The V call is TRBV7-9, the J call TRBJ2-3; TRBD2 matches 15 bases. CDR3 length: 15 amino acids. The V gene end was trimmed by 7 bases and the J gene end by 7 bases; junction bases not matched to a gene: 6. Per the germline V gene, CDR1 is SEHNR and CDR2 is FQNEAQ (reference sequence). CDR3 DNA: TGTGCCAGCACCTTGGGGACTAGCGGGAGGCATACGCAGTATTTT. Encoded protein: CASTLGTSGRHTQYF.

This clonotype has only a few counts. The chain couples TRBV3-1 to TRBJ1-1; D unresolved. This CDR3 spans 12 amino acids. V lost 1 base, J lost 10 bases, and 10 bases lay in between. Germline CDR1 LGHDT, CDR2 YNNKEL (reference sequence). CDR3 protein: CASSQGNRGAFF. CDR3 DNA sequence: TGTGCCAGCAGCCAAGGCAACCGGGGAGCTTTCTTT.

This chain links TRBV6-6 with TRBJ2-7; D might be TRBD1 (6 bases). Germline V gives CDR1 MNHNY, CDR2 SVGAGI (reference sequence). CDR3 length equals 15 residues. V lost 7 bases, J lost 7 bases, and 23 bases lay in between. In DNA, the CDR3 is TGTGCCAGCACCCAGTGGGGGCTAAACCCGGGAGAGCAGTACGTC. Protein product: CASTQWGLNPGEQYV.